The 21 T cell receptor beta chains presented below share a single source sample, sequenced in a study of blood T cell repertoires in COVID-19. Profiled with immunoSEQ multiplex PCR; TCRdb holds only in-frame clones, not every one. In the table there are under 45,000 clones, 80% to 90% of which are singletons. Sequencing was performed on peripheral blood. The receptors were sampled from a man aged 35 to 55 with active COVID-19.

This clone has a single count. The genes are TRBV11-2 and TRBJ2-5; D ambiguous. CDR1 and CDR2 (germline): SGHAT, FQNNGV. The CDR3 covers 15 residues. Trimming stripped 4 bases from V and 2 bases from J, with 14 bases between. The CDR3 DNA reads as TGTGCCAGCAGCTCCTTCTTGAGGAGTCAAGAGACCCAGTACTTC. Translating it yields CASSSFLRSQETQYF.

This chain links TRBV5-1 with TRBJ1-1; D is unclear. The germline gives CDR1 SGHRS, CDR2 YFSETQ. CDR3 length: 15 amino acids. The V end lost 0 bases, the J end lost 2 bases, and 11 bases lay between the germline ends. CDR3 DNA: TGCGCCAGCAGCTTGGAATCCCAGGCTAACACTGAAGCTTTCTTT. Its translation is CASSLESQANTEAFF. The full variable domain, rest sourced from reference TRBV5-1 and TRBJ1-1, is KAGVTQTPRYLIKTRGQQVTLSCSPISGHRSVSWYQQTPGQGLQFLFEYFSETQRNKGNFPGRFSGRQFSNSRSEMNVSTLELGDSALYLCASSLESQANTEAFFGQGTRLTVV.

The chain recombines TRBV19 with TRBJ2-2, with TRBD2 matching over 12 bases. V shed 5 bases, J shed 6 bases, and the junction held 4 bases outside the gene matches. The CDR3 is made up of 15 amino acids. Germline loops: CDR1 LNHDA, CDR2 SQIVND (reference sequence). The CDR3 region has the DNA TGTGCCAGTAGTGAGACTAGCGGGAGCCCCGGGGAGCTGTTTTTT. It encodes CASSETSGSPGELFF.

The chain is built from TRBV19 and TRBJ2-3; 9 positions match TRBD2. CDR1 LNHDA and CDR2 SQIVND come from the germline V gene (reference sequence). The J segment lost 5 bases and the V segment lost 0 bases, leaving 6 bases of the junction unmatched. This CDR3 has 16 amino acids. CDR3 sequence reads: CASSIDSSGSQDTQYF. CDR3 DNA sequence: TGTGCCAGTAGTATAGATAGTAGCGGGAGTCAAGATACGCAGTATTTT.

V usage is TRBV5-4 and J usage is TRBJ1-4; 8 nucleotides match TRBD1. Germline loops: CDR1 SGHNT, CDR2 YYREEE (reference sequence). This CDR3 contains 15 residues. V trimming: 4 bases; J trimming: 3 bases; junction bases outside the gene matches: 5. CDR3 sequence: CASSRQGWANEKLFF. The CDR3 DNA sequence: TGTGCCAGCAGCCGACAGGGGTGGGCTAATGAAAAACTGTTTTTT.

The chain joins TRBV27 to TRBJ1-3; a weak D match, TRBD1 (6 bases). The CDR3 totals 15 residues. Germline loops: CDR1 MNHEY, CDR2 SMNVEV (reference sequence). Trimming cost V 3 bases and J 0 bases, with 9 bases left between them. CDR3 in amino acids: CASSLTGHSGNTIYF. The CDR3 DNA reads as TGTGCCAGCAGTTTGACAGGACACTCTGGAAACACCATATATTTT.

The chain combines TRBV3-1 (or the pseudogene TRBV3-2) with TRBJ1-2; no definite D call. The CDR3 spans 14 residues. The V end was cut by 2 bases, the J end by 7 bases, with 14 bases between. The V gene's germline CDR1 is LGHDT and CDR2 YNNKEL (reference sequence). CDR3 nucleotide sequence: TGTGCCAGCAGCCAACGAACGTCCTCGGGTGGCTACACCTTC. Translated, it gives CASSQRTSSGGYTF.

The CDR3 sequence: CASSFSRQGNEKLFF. The DNA for the CDR3 is TGTGCCAGCAGTTTTAGTCGACAGGGGAATGAAAAACTGTTTTTT. V gene TRBV28 combines with J gene TRBJ1-4, with 8 bases that match TRBD1. This CDR3 is 15 amino acids long. CDR1 and CDR2 from the germline V gene are MDHEN and SYDVKM. With 3 bases clipped from V and 5 bases from J, the junction kept 5 bases outside the gene matches.

The rearrangement uses TRBV29-1 and TRBJ1-4; 8 nucleotides match TRBD1. This CDR3 is built from 14 residues. Germline CDR1 is SQVTM and CDR2 is ANQGSEA. The J segment lost 4 bases and the V segment lost 3 bases, leaving 4 bases of the junction unmatched. DNA of the CDR3: TGCAGCGTTGAGGGGGGACAGGATAATGAAAAACTGTTTTTT. This translates into CSVEGGQDNEKLFF. Full variable domain (rest looked up from reference TRBV29-1 and TRBJ1-4): SAVISQKPSRDICQRGTSLTIQCQVDSQVTMMFWYRQQPGQSLTLIATANQGSEATYESGFVIDKFPISRPNLTFSTLTVSNMSPEDSSIYLCSVEGGQDNEKLFFGSGTQLSVL.

The chain recombines TRBV19 with TRBJ1-6, with TRBD1 as a possible D gene (5 bases). This CDR3 has 14 residues. The V end lost 3 bases, the J end lost 6 bases, and 9 bases lay between the germline ends. Germline loops: CDR1 LNHDA, CDR2 SQIVND (reference sequence). CDR3 DNA sequence: TGTGCCAGTAGTATCTATGACAGTAATTCACCCCTCCACTTT. This encodes CASSIYDSNSPLHF.

The chain carries TRBV27 and TRBJ2-7; TRBD2 agrees at 7 bases. Trimming at V came to 4 bases and at J to 4 bases, leaving 4 bases not matched to a gene. This CDR3 comprises 13 residues. Looked up from germline, CDR1 is MNHEY and CDR2 is SMNVEV (reference sequence). In DNA, the CDR3 is TGTGCCAGCAGTTCTCGCGGGGGATACGAGCAGTACTTC. Translation gives CASSSRGGYEQYF.

This chain connects TRBV10-1 to TRBJ2-6; TRBD1 agrees at 8 bases. After removal of 7 bases from V and 4 bases from J, the junction contained 12 bases not matched to a gene. The CDR3 runs 17 residues. CDR1 and CDR2 (germline): WNHNN, SYGVQD (reference sequence). The DNA for the CDR3 is TGCGCCAGCATTCCTGACAGGGGAAAATTAGGGGCCAACGTCCTGACTTTC. This gives the protein CASIPDRGKLGANVLTF.

This clone was counted between two and nine times. This sequence joins TRBV7-9 and TRBJ2-2, with 8 bases identical to TRBD2. Germline V CDR1 and CDR2: SEHNR, FQNEAQ (reference sequence). J gave up 3 bases and V 5 bases, and 5 bases lay outside the gene matches. The CDR3 is 15 residues long. The CDR3 protein is CASSRLAIDTGELFF. CDR3 in DNA: TGTGCCAGCAGCCGACTAGCGATAGACACCGGGGAGCTGTTTTTT.

This clone is categorized as medium-sized. V and J are TRBV30 and TRBJ2-2; 10 bases align to TRBD1. Germline CDR1 GTSNPN, CDR2 SVGIG (reference sequence). The CDR3 extends over 15 amino acids. The V gene end was trimmed by 0 bases and the J gene end by 7 bases; junction bases not matched to a gene: 5. Written as DNA, the CDR3 is TGTGCCTGGAGTGTAGGGACAGGGGAGGACGGGGAGCTGTTTTTT. Protein sequence: CAWSVGTGEDGELFF.

The chain links TRBV25-1 to TRBJ1-5, with D perhaps matching TRBD1 (5 bases). Germline V gene sequence: CDR1 MGHDK, CDR2 SYGVNS. V was cut by 4 bases and J by 7 bases, with 11 bases left in between. CDR3 size: 13 residues. This CDR3 is CASSGEGRQPQHF. The CDR3 DNA sequence: TGTGCCAGCAGTGGGGAGGGGAGGCAGCCCCAGCATTTT.

This chain joins TRBV6-5 and TRBJ2-1, with 10 bases fitting TRBD2. V gave up 4 bases and J gave up 10 bases; unmatched junction bases: 7. Looked up from germline, CDR1 is MNHEY and CDR2 is SVGAGI. The CDR3 runs to 14 residues. The CDR3 bases are TGTGCCAGCAGTTCACTAGCGGGGAGGAACGAGCAGTTCTTC. This translates into CASSSLAGRNEQFF.

The J gene is TRBJ1-1, the V gene TRBV6-5, with 8 bases matching TRBD1. Trimming removed 7 bases from V and 5 bases from J; junction bases left unmatched: 3. Germline V lookup: CDR1 MNHEY, CDR2 SVGAGI. CDR3 length: 12 residues. DNA of the CDR3: TGTGCCAGCAATACAGGGGGGACTGAAGCTTTCTTT. Translation: CASNTGGTEAFF.

The genes are TRBV7-2 and TRBJ2-1; 11 bases map to TRBD2. This CDR3 comprises 19 residues. Germline V lookup: CDR1 SGHTA, CDR2 FQGNSA. V lost 3 bases and J lost 9; bases outside the gene matches: 19. The CDR3 loop reads CASSFPGTSGRSSVGEQFF. The DNA of the CDR3 is TGTGCCAGCAGCTTCCCCGGGACTAGCGGTCGAAGTTCCGTAGGTGAGCAGTTCTTC.

The chain has TRBV5-1 and TRBJ2-1, with TRBD2 matching over 14 bases. The CDR3 covers 16 residues. CDR1 and CDR2 (germline): SGHRS, YFSETQ. J lost 7 bases, V lost 6 bases, and 9 bases had no gene match. The DNA of the CDR3 is TGCGCCAGCATAACCGGGACTAGCGGGAGCGGAAATGAGCAGTTCTTC. It specifies CASITGTSGSGNEQFF.

V usage is TRBV10-1 and J usage is TRBJ2-1; D remains unclear. CDR3 length: 13 amino acids. V was trimmed by 0 bases and J by 5 bases, leaving 5 bases between them. Germline V CDR1 and CDR2: WNHNN, SYGVQD (reference sequence). CDR3 in amino acids: CASSESADNEQFF. The CDR3 nucleotides read TGCGCCAGCAGTGAGTCGGCGGACAATGAGCAGTTCTTC.

The rearrangement joins TRBV7-6 to TRBJ2-7; TRBD1 agrees at 9 bases. Per germline, CDR1 SGHVS and CDR2 FNYEAQ. CDR3 length equals 16 residues. Trimming removed 5 bases from V and 5 bases from J; junction bases left unmatched: 13. For the CDR3, the DNA is TGTGCCAGCAGCCGGGACAGGGTGACATTACTCGACGAGCAGTACTTC. Its protein product is CASSRDRVTLLDEQYF.